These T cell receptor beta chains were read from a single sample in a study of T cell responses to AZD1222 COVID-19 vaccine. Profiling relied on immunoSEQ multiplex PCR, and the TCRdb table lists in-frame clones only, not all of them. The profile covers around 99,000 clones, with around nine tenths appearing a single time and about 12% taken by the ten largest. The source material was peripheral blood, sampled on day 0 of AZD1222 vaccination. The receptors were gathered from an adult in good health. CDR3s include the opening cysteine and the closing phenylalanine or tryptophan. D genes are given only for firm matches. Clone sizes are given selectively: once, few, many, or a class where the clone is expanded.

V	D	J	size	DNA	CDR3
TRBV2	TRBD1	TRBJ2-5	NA	TGTGCCAGCAGTTGGACAGGGAAGCGGGAGACCCAGTACTTC	CASSWTGKRETQYF
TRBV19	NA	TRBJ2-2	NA	TGTGCCAGTAGTATATACGGCGGGGAGCTGTTTTTT	CASSIYGGELFF
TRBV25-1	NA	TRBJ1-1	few	TGTGCCAGCAGTGTTAACACTGAAGCTTTCTTT	CASSVNTEAFF
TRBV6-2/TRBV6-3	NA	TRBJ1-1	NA	TGTGCCAGCAGTTACTCGATGTATAGGGGACCTATGAACACTGAAGCTTTCTTT	CASSYSMYRGPMNTEAFF
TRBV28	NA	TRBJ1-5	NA	TGTGCCAGCAGTTTAGGGCAGCAGCATTTT	CASSLGQQHF
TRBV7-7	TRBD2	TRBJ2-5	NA	TGTGCTAGCAGCTCAAGACTAACCGGGACTAGCGGCGTAGAGACCCAGTACTTC	CASSSRLTGTSGVETQYF
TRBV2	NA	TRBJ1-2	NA	TGTGCCAGCGCCGGCTACACCTTC	CASAGYTF
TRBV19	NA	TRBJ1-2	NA	TGTGCCAGTAGTATAAGCCAGGTCCACTATGGCTACACCTTC	CASSISQVHYGYTF
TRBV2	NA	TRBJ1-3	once	TGTGCCAGCAGTGACAGGGCTCTCTCTGGAAACACCATATATTTT	CASSDRALSGNTIYF
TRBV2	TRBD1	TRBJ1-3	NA	TGTGCCAGCAGTGAAGGAACAGGGGCTGGAAACACCATATATTTT	CASSEGTGAGNTIYF
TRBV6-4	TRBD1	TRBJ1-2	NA	TGTGCCAGCAGTGCCACCGGGACAGGGCTTTATGGCTACACCTTC	CASSATGTGLYGYTF
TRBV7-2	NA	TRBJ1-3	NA	TGTGCCAGCAGCTTGGCAGGGCCTTTTGATGGAAACACCATATATTTT	CASSLAGPFDGNTIYF
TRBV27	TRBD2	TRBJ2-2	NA	TGTGCCAGCAATTCCGTAGCGGGAGTTTATACCGGGGAGCTGTTTTTT	CASNSVAGVYTGELFF
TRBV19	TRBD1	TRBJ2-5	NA	TGTGCCAGTAGTACGGGGGACAGGATCCAAGAGACCCAGTACTTC	CASSTGDRIQETQYF
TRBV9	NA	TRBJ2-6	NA	TGTGCCAGCAGCGAGATACAGGGCCCTGGGGCCAACGTCCTGACTTTC	CASSEIQGPGANVLTF
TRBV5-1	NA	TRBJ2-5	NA	TGCGCCAGTGGAACCGAACAGGGTAGACAGACCCAGTACTTC	CASGTEQGRQTQYF
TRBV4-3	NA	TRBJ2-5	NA	TGCGCCAGCAGCCAAGATCGACAGGCCCTGGGGGAGACCCAGTACTTC	CASSQDRQALGETQYF
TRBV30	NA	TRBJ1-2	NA	TGTGCCTGGAGTTTAGGACAACGGGGCTACACCTTC	CAWSLGQRGYTF
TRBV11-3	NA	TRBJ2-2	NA	TGTGCCAGCAGCTTCAGTGGGGGCCGAGGCACCGGGGAGCTGTTTTTT	CASSFSGGRGTGELFF
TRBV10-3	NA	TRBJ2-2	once	TGTGCCATCAGTGACGACGGACAGCTGAACACCGGGGAGCTGTTTTTT	CAISDDGQLNTGELFF
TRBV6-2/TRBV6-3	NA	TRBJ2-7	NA	TGTGCCAGCAGTTCCGGGACGGTGACCTACGAGCAGTACTTC	CASSSGTVTYEQYF
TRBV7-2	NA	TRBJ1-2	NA	TGTGCCAGCAGCTTATATCAGGGGCGCGATGGCTACACCTTC	CASSLYQGRDGYTF
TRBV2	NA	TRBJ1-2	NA	TGTGCCAGCAACGAAGTAGGCCCTAACTATGGCTACACCTTC	CASNEVGPNYGYTF
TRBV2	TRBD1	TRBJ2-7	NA	TGTGCCAGCAGTCTTGACAGGGGGCCCTCCTACGAGCAGTACTTC	CASSLDRGPSYEQYF
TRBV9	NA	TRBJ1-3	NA	TGTGCCAGCAGCCCCTCGCGGAGGGGCGCGGGAAACACCATATATTTT	CASSPSRRGAGNTIYF
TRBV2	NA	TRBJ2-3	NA	TGTGCCAGCAGTGAACAGGGTTTTACAGATACGCAGTATTTT	CASSEQGFTDTQYF
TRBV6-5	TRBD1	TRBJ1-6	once	TGTGCCAGCAGTTTACAGGGGGCGCCTAATTCACCCCTCCACTTT	CASSLQGAPNSPLHF
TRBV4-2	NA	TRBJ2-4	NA	TGTGCCAGCAGCCAAGAGAGCCTAGCCGGAAACATTCAGTACTTC	CASSQESLAGNIQYF
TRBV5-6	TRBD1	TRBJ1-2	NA	TGTGCCAGCAGCTTAGCGGGACAGAAAACCTATGGCTACACCTTC	CASSLAGQKTYGYTF
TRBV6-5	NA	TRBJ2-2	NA	TGTGCCAGCAGTTACTCAGGTGGGAGGTGGTCCGGGGAGCTGTTTTTT	CASSYSGGRWSGELFF
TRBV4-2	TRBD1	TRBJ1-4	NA	TGTGCCAGCAGCCAGACCACCGGGACAGTAAATGAAAAACTGTTTTTT	CASSQTTGTVNEKLFF
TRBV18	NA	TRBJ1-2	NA	TGTGCCAGCTCACCATCCAGGCTAACTAACTATGGCTACACCTTC	CASSPSRLTNYGYTF
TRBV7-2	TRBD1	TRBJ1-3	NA	TGTGCCAGCAGCTTGGGACAGCCCCTTACTGGAAACACCATATATTTT	CASSLGQPLTGNTIYF
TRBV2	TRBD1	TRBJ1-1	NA	TGTGCCAGCAGTGAAGCTGGGACAGGGAACACTGAAGCTTTCTTT	CASSEAGTGNTEAFF
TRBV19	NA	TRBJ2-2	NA	TGTGCCAGTAGTAGGGGTTCGAACACCGGGGAGCTGTTTTTT	CASSRGSNTGELFF
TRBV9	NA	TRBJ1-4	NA	TGTGCCAGCAGCGTTTTGGGGTTGGGTGAAAAACTGTTTTTT	CASSVLGLGEKLFF
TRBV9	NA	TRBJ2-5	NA	TGTGCCAGCAGCGTAGCCGGGACGGAAGAGACCCAGTACTTC	CASSVAGTEETQYF
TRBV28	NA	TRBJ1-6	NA	TGTGCCAGCAGGGACACCGCTGATTCACCCCTCCACTTT	CASRDTADSPLHF
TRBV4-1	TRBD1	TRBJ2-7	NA	TGCGCCAGCAGGGCCGGGACAGGGATGTACGAGCAGTACTTC	CASRAGTGMYEQYF
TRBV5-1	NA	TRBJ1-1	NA	TGCGCCAGCAGCTTGGCGTCAGGGAGCACTGAAGCTTTCTTT	CASSLASGSTEAFF
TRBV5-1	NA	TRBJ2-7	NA	TGCGCCAGCAGCTCGGAGACCTACGAGCAGTACTTC	CASSSETYEQYF
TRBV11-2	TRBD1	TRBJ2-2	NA	TGTGCCAGCAGCGCGAGGACAGGAAGGTCCGGGGAGCTGTTTTTT	CASSARTGRSGELFF
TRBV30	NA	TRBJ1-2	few	TGTGCCTGGAGTGTAGACAAGCTCTATGGCTACACCTTC	CAWSVDKLYGYTF
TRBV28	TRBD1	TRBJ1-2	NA	TGTGCCAGCAGTCGTACAGGGGGAGGATATGGCTACACCTTC	CASSRTGGGYGYTF
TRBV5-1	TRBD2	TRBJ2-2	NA	TGCGCCAGCAGCTTGAATAGCGGGGGTTACACCGGGGAGCTGTTTTTT	CASSLNSGGYTGELFF
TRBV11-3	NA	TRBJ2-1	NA	TGTGCCAGCAGCCCGGAGCAGGGGTACAATGAGCAGTTCTTC	CASSPEQGYNEQFF
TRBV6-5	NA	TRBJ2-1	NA	TGTGCCAGCAGCCAGGGACTGGCTTCCTACAATGAGCAGTTCTTC	CASSQGLASYNEQFF
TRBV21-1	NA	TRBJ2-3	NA	TGTGCCAGCACCCCGGGGGCGGAATCCTCCACAGATACGCAGTATTTT	CASTPGAESSTDTQYF
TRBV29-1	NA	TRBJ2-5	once	TGCAGCGTCCGCCCCTTAGACCACCAAGAGACCCAGTACTTC	CSVRPLDHQETQYF
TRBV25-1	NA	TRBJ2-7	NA	TGTGCCGGCAGACAGACTGACTACGAGCAGTACTTC	CAGRQTDYEQYF
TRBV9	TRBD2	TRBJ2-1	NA	TGTGCCAGCAGCGTGAGACTAGCGGGGGGGCCGAATGAGCAGTTCTTC	CASSVRLAGGPNEQFF
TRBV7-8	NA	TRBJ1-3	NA	TGTGCCAGCAGCTTGGGCGCTCCGACAGGTGGAAACACCATATATTTT	CASSLGAPTGGNTIYF
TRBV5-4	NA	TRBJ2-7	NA	TGTGCCAGCAGCTTGGCCGGGGCCTCCTACGAGCAGTACTTC	CASSLAGASYEQYF
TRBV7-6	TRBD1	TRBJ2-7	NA	TGTGCCAGCAGCCCGCGACAGGGTTTTCCCGCCTACGAGCAGTACTTC	CASSPRQGFPAYEQYF
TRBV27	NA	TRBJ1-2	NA	TGTGCCAGCAGTTTGGGCAGGCCTGGTGGGGTTTCTGGCTACACCTTC	CASSLGRPGGVSGYTF
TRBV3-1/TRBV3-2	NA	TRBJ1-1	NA	TGTGCCAGCAGCCAGATAGGACAGCAGAACACTGAAGCTTTCTTT	CASSQIGQQNTEAFF
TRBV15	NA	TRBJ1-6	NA	TGTGCCACCAGCAGAGAGACAGAAGATAATTCACCCCTCCACTTT	CATSRETEDNSPLHF
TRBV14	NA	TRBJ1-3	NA	TGTGCCAGCAGCCAAGGTCCAGGGCCGAGCTCTGGAAACACCATATATTTT	CASSQGPGPSSGNTIYF
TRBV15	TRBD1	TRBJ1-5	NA	TGTGCCACCAGCAGAGTCTATACAGGGGGTGGTCAGCCCCAGCATTTT	CATSRVYTGGGQPQHF